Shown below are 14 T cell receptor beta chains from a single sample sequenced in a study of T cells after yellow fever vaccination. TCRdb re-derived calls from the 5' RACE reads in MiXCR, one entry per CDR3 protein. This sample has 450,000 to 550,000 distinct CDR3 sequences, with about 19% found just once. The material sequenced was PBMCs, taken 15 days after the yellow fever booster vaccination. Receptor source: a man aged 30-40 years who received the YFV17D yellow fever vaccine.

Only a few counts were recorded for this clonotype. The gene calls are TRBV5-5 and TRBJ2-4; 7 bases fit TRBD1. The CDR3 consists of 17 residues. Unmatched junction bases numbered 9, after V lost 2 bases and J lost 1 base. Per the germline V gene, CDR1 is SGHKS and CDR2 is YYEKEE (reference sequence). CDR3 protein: CASSFYYRGNAKNIQYF. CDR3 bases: TGTGCCAGCAGCTTCTATTACAGGGGAAATGCCAAAAACATTCAGTACTTC. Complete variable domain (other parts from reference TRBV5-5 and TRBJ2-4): DAGVTQSPTHLIKTRGQQVTLRCSPISGHKSVSWYQQVLGQGPQFIFQYYEKEERGRGNFPDRFSARQFPNYSSELNVNALLLGDSALYLCASSFYYRGNAKNIQYFGAGTRLSVL.

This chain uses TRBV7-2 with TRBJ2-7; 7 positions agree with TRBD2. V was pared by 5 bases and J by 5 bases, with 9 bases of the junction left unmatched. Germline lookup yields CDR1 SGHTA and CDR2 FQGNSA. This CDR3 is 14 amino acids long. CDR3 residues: CASSLVLAGDEQYF. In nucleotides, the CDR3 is TGTGCCAGCAGCCTTGTACTGGCGGGAGACGAGCAGTACTTC.

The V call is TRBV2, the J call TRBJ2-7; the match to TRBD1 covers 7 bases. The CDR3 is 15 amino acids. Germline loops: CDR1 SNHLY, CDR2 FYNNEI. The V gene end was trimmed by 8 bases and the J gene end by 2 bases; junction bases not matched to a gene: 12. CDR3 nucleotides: TGTGCCAGCGGATTCCAACAGGGGTCAGCCTACGAGCAGTACTTC. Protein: CASGFQQGSAYEQYF.

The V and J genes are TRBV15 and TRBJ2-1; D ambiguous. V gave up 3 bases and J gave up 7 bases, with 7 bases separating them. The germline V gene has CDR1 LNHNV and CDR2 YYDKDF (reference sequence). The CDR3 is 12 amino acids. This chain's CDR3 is CATSRFPNEQFF. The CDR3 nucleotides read TGTGCCACCAGCAGGTTTCCGAATGAGCAGTTCTTC.

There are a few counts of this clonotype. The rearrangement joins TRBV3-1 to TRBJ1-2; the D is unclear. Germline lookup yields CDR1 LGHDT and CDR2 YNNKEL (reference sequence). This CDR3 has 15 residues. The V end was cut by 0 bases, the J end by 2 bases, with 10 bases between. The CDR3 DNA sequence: TGTGCCAGCAGCCAAGATAGGCGGACCAACTATGGCTACACCTTC. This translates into CASSQDRRTNYGYTF.

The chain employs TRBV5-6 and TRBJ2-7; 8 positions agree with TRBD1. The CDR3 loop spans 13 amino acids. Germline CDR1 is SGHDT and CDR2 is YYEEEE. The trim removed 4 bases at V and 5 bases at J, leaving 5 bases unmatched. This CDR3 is CASSRDRPDEQYF. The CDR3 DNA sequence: TGTGCCAGCAGCCGGGACAGGCCGGACGAGCAGTACTTC.

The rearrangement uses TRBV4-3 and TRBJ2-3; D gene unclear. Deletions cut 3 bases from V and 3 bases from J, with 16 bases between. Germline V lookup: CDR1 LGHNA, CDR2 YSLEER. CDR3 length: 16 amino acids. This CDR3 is CASSQQLSFGTDTQYF. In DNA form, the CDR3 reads TGCGCCAGCAGCCAGCAACTCTCCTTTGGGACAGATACGCAGTATTTT.

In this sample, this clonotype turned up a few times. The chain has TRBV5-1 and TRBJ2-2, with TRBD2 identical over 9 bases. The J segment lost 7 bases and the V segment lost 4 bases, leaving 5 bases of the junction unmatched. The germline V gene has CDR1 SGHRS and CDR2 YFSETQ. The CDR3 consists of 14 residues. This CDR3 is CASSGLASGGELFF. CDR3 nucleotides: TGCGCCAGCAGCGGACTAGCGAGTGGCGGGGAGCTGTTTTTT.

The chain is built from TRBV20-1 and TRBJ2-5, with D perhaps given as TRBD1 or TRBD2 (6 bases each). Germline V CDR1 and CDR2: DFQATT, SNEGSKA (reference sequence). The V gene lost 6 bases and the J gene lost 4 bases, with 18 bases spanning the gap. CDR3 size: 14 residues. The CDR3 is CSAERGAQGETQYF. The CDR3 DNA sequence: TGCAGTGCGGAGAGGGGGGCGCAGGGAGAGACCCAGTACTTC.

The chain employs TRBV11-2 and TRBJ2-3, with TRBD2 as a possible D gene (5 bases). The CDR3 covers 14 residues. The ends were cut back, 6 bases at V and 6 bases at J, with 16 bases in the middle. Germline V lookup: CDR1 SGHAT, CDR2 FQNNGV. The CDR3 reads CASRSRLFGDTQYF. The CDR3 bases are TGTGCCAGCAGATCAAGACTATTTGGGGATACGCAGTATTTT. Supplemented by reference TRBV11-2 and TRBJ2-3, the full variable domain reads EAGVAQSPRYKIIEKRQSVAFWCNPISGHATLYWYQQILGQGPKLLIQFQNNGVVDDSQLPKDRFSAERLKGVDSTLKIQPAKLEDSAVYLCASRSRLFGDTQYFGPGTRLTVL.

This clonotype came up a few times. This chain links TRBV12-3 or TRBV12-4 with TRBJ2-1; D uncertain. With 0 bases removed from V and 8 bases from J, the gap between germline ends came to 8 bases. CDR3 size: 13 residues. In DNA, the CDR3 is TGTGCCAGCAGTTTAGCCCCTCGGGATGAGCAGTTCTTC. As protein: CASSLAPRDEQFF.

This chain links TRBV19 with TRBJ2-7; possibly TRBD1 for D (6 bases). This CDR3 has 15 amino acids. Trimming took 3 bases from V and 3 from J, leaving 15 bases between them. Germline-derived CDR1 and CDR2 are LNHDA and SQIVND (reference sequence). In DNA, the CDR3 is TGTGCCAGTAGTATTGGGGGCAGGGCGATCTACGAGCAGTACTTC. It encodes CASSIGGRAIYEQYF.

The CDR3 region is CSARDLSRSTDTQYF. CDR3 bases: TGCAGTGCTAGAGATTTGTCCCGGAGCACAGATACGCAGTATTTT. The chain uses TRBV20-1 and TRBJ2-3, with D unclear. Germline CDR1 DFQATT, CDR2 SNEGSKA (reference sequence). This CDR3 spans 15 amino acids. Trimming stripped 0 bases from V and 0 bases from J, with 10 bases between.

This chain's CDR3 is CSVVWRGGNAYNEQFF. The CDR3 DNA reads TGCAGCGTTGTATGGCGAGGGGGCAATGCCTACAATGAGCAGTTCTTC. This sequence joins TRBV29-1 and TRBJ2-1; TRBD1 aligns across 7 bases. The CDR3 runs to 16 residues. V was pared by 4 bases and J by 2 bases, with 11 bases of the junction left unmatched. Germline CDR1 SQVTM, CDR2 ANQGSEA.